This T cell receptor (beta chain) was identified during a study of blood T cell repertoires in COVID-19 (dated by TCRdb to 2019 to 2021). As for the study more broadly: Samples from collaborators originated in the United States, Italy and Spain and spanned both the acute and convalescent phases of COVID-19. The prospective study material was composed of cDNA or gDNA derived from T cells, B-cell-depleted T cells, or PBMCs. Deeply sampled blood TCRbeta repertoires from subjects exposed to, actively infected with, or recovered from COVID-19 were included in the dataset. The repertoires were made available in a free public database intended to serve as a resource for research on the immune response to SARS-CoV-2. The samples were drawn from two sources: the first 160 participants of the ongoing ImmuneRACE study, and about 1,300 subjects contributed by 6 global collaborators. A de-identified subject ID, COVID-19 status, age in years and sex were almost always included in the sample metadata. HLA class I and class II types, where available, came from metadata supplied by the sample provider rather than from assay-based typing. What the work shows at the level of the full study, not this receptor alone: Clinical and demographic metadata were provided uncurated, with the amount varying by source and participant.

On this clone itself: Its binding antigen is unknown. No much larger clone is present one base from it, and per-base qualities are unavailable. Other DNA sequences in the sample encode the same CDR3.

The immunoSEQ Assay, a bias-controlled multiplex PCR, was used to amplify TCRbeta CDR3 regions from genomic DNA. On the study's bioinformatics: The number of nucleated cells in each sample was estimated from the amplification of reference gene primers within the assay. To quantify the absolute abundance of each unique TCRbeta CDR3 rearrangement, sequence reads were collapsed and filtered. For each sample, productive Simpson clonality was calculated as the square root of Simpson's diversity index across productive rearrangements. Here the immuneACCESS table is served through TCRdb, limited to in-frame sequences with V and J called. Missing clones are a known gap in these copies; in checked studies unresolved V genes cover under half, and the rest lacks a known reason. The V and J calls and the clone size are those of that table, but D and trimming were determined from the DNA. For this sample there are 120,000 to 150,000 clones; roughly 76% appear just once. The ten largest clones take up roughly 8.4% of the sample.

According to the germline V gene, CDR1 reads KGHDR and CDR2 reads SFDVKD. V trim: 4 bases; J trim: 5 bases; unmatched bases: 3. Spanning cysteine to phenylalanine, the CDR3 consists of 15 amino acids. Only the CDR3 DNA stays, 45 bases, in frame from base 1. The collaborating institutions used their own protocols to collect whole blood in K2EDTA tubes. For TCRbeta analysis, collaborator samples were shipped as frozen whole blood, as isolated PBMCs, or as DNA extracted from either sample type. Sequencing was carried out using peripheral blood. This clonotype was sampled from a human donor with acute or convalescent COVID-19. The donor label of this sample is uncertain. The chain is assembled from TRBV24-1 and TRBJ2-2, with TRBD1 matching 10 junction bases. For the CDR3, the sequence is CATSDRDRGTGELFF. DNA sequence: TGTGCCACCAGTGACCGGGACAGGGGAACCGGGGAGCTGTTTTTT.